This T cell receptor (beta chain) was captured by sequencing in a study of radiation and T cells in renal cell carcinoma. Study-wide results and limits: Without pretreatment biopsies, baseline tumor clonotype presence was undetermined. From baseline, blood top tumor clonotypes peaked at 2 weeks post-radiation.

Repertoires were generated with immunoSEQ multiplex PCR, while TCRdb's copy carries only in-frame clones and drops some. The sample consists of 75,000 to 90,000 clones, roughly 87% of them appearing once. The CDR3 consists of 15 residues. Germline V gene sequence: CDR1 SGHVS, CDR2 FNYEAQ. The V and J ends lost 0 bases and 6 bases respectively, with 12 bases between them. Turning to this clone: Its antigen is still unknown.

Described time point: blood 4 weeks post-SBRT, at nephrectomy. This sample's treatment: 15 Gy SBRT to primary tumor, nephrectomy 4 weeks later. After SBRT, blood was collected at 2 and 4 weeks, plus baseline. This renal cell carcinoma was of the clear cell type. The source is a woman in her 70s with renal cell carcinoma. The sample here was blood, taken from a patient whose treatment included radiotherapy and nephrectomy. The chain couples TRBV7-6 to TRBJ2-1; D unresolved. This chain's CDR3 is CASSLALISTNEQFF. CDR3 DNA sequence: TGTGCCAGCAGCTTAGCGCTGATCAGCACCAATGAGCAGTTCTTC.